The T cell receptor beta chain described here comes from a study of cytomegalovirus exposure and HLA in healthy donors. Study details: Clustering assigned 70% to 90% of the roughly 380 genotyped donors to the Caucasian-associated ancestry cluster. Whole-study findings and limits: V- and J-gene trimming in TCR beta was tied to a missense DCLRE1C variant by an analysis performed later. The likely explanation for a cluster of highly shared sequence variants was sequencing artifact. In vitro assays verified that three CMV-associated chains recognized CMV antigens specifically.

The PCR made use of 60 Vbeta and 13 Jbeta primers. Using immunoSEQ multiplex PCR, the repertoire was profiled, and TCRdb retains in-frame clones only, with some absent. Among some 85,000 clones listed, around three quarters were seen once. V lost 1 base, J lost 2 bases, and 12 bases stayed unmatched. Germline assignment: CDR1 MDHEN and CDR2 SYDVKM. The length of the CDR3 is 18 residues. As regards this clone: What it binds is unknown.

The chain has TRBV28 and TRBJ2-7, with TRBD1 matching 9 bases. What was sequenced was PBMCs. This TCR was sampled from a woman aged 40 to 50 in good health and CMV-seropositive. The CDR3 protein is CASSLYTQGAIRPYEQYF. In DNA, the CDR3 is TGTGCCAGCAGTTTATATACACAGGGGGCGATAAGGCCCTACGAGCAGTACTTC. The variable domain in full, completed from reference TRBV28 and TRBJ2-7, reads DVKVTQSSRYLVKRTGEKVFLECVQDMDHENMFWYRQDPGLGLRLIYFSYDVKMKEKGDIPEGYSVSREKKERFSLILESASTNQTSMYLCASSLYTQGAIRPYEQYFGPGTRLTVT.